The next 9 T cell receptor beta chains were all read from a single sample in a study of CD8 T cells in ankylosing spondylitis. TCRdb reanalysed the 5' RACE reads using MiXCR and keeps one entry per CDR3 protein. Seen here are over 200,000 distinct CDR3 sequences, under 12% observed once, and the top ten hold about 20%. Source material: blood, either unsorted or a sorted T cell fraction (not recorded which). These receptors were obtained from a male donor with ankylosing spondylitis or in good health (not recorded which).

The chain uses TRBV9 and TRBJ2-5; tentatively, D is TRBD2 (6 bases). Germline V CDR1 and CDR2: SGDLS, YYNGEE. Trimming removed 3 bases from V and 5 bases from J, with 11 bases in between. The CDR3 covers 13 residues. CDR3 coding DNA: TGTGCCAGCAGCGGCGGGATGTCGGAGACCCAGTACTTC. It is translated as CASSGGMSETQYF.

The chain couples TRBV28 to TRBJ2-7, with a tentative D call TRBD2 (5 bases). V lost 6 bases to trimming and J lost 4 bases, with 16 bases between them. The CDR3 totals 14 residues. Germline CDR1 is MDHEN and CDR2 is SYDVKM. The CDR3 bases are TGTGCCAGCAGCCAACTTGGACCGGGATACGAGCAGTACTTC. Translation gives CASSQLGPGYEQYF.

This clonotype was seen repeatedly, ten times or more. The chain carries TRBV29-1 and TRBJ2-3; TRBD1 is a possible D gene (6 bases). Germline V gene data show CDR1 as SQVTM and CDR2 as ANQGSEA. The CDR3 loop spans 14 amino acids. Trimming took off 0 bases at V and 6 bases at J, with 13 bases between the two ends. CDR3 amino acids: CSVEDRQVGDTQYF. CDR3 nucleotide sequence: TGCAGCGTTGAAGATCGACAGGTCGGGGATACGCAGTATTTT.

This clonotype was observed at least ten times. The chain carries TRBV20-1 and TRBJ2-7, with 8 bases aligning to TRBD1. The CDR3 loop spans 14 amino acids. Germline CDR1 and CDR2: DFQATT and SNEGSKA (reference sequence). Trimming removed 1 base from V and 4 bases from J; junction bases left unmatched: 6. CDR3 nucleotides: TGCAGTGCTAGAGGACAGGGGCCTCTATACGAGCAGTACTTC. Translation: CSARGQGPLYEQYF.

In this sample, this clonotype turned up many times. The chain employs TRBV20-1 and TRBJ2-7; D perhaps matches TRBD1 (5 bases). The CDR3 runs to 13 residues. Trimming took 2 bases from V and 6 from J, leaving 14 bases between them. Germline V gene sequence: CDR1 DFQATT, CDR2 SNEGSKA (reference sequence). CDR3 amino acids: CSARIRASGEQYF. The CDR3 region has the DNA TGCAGTGCTAGAATCAGGGCCTCAGGCGAGCAGTACTTC.

This clonotype was picked up many times. V is TRBV5-1 and J is TRBJ2-1; the match to TRBD2 covers 10 bases. Germline CDR1 is SGHRS and CDR2 is YFSETQ. CDR3 size: 16 residues. After removal of 0 bases from V and 7 bases from J, the junction contained 7 bases not matched to a gene. CDR3 bases: TGCGCCAGCAGCTTGGTCCCAGCGGGGGGGCCGAATGAGCAGTTCTTC. Its protein product is CASSLVPAGGPNEQFF.

This sequence joins TRBV15 and TRBJ2-3, with 10 bases matching TRBD1. J gave up 1 base and V 1 base, and 5 bases lay outside the gene matches. The length of the CDR3 is 17 residues. Germline CDR1 is LNHNV and CDR2 is YYDKDF (reference sequence). DNA for the CDR3: TGTGCCACCAGCAGAGGGGACAGGGGTGGGGGCACAGATACGCAGTATTTT. This gives the protein CATSRGDRGGGTDTQYF.

This clonotype was seen many times. V usage is TRBV5-1 and J usage is TRBJ2-7; TRBD2 agrees at 14 bases. The CDR3 totals 16 residues. Germline V gene sequence: CDR1 SGHRS, CDR2 YFSETQ. Trimming took 4 bases from V and 4 from J; bases not matched to a gene: 7. DNA for the CDR3: TGCGCCAGCAGCAGGACCGGGACTAGCGGGGGATACGAGCAGTACTTC. It translates to CASSRTGTSGGYEQYF.

V is TRBV5-1 and J is TRBJ2-3; TRBD1 might be the D (7 bases). This CDR3 is built from 16 residues. V was pared by 5 bases and J by 3 bases, with 19 bases between. CDR1 is SGHRS and CDR2 is YFSETQ in the germline V gene. Written as DNA, the CDR3 is TGCGCCAGCAGACGGCAAGAGGGGGCGGGGACAGATACGCAGTATTTT. This encodes CASRRQEGAGTDTQYF. Supplemented by reference TRBV5-1 and TRBJ2-3, the full variable domain reads KAGVTQTPRYLIKTRGQQVTLSCSPISGHRSVSWYQQTPGQGLQFLFEYFSETQRNKGNFPGRFSGRQFSNSRSEMNVSTLELGDSALYLCASRRQEGAGTDTQYFGPGTRLTVL.